The present T cell receptor beta chain was sequenced within a study of T cell responses to AZD1222 COVID-19 vaccine. Background on the study: Pooled samples include second doses given at about 4 or 12 weeks. Whole-study findings and limits: Among the donors, most were white British and more were female, and clonal diversity was possibly underestimated. Regions left unmutated in variants are reportedly the target of nearly half of spike-specific TCRs.

This CDR3 spans 15 amino acids. J lost 9 bases, V lost 5 bases, and 9 bases had no gene match. The germline V gene encodes CDR1 SGHVS and CDR2 FQNEAQ. Method: immunoSEQ multiplex PCR; TCRdb's copy keeps in-frame clones and lacks some. The top ten hold about 20% of the sample, which has about 67,000 clones, approximately 81% seen once. As to this clone: The antigen remains unidentified.

The rearrangement joins TRBV7-8 to TRBJ2-1; TRBD1 matches at 11 bases. The material sequenced was peripheral blood, taken on day 0 of AZD1222 vaccination. The receptor's source is an adult in good health. In nucleotides, the CDR3 is TGTGCCAGCAGCGCGGACAGGGGGCGGACAGGTGAGCAGTTCTTC. It specifies CASSADRGRTGEQFF.